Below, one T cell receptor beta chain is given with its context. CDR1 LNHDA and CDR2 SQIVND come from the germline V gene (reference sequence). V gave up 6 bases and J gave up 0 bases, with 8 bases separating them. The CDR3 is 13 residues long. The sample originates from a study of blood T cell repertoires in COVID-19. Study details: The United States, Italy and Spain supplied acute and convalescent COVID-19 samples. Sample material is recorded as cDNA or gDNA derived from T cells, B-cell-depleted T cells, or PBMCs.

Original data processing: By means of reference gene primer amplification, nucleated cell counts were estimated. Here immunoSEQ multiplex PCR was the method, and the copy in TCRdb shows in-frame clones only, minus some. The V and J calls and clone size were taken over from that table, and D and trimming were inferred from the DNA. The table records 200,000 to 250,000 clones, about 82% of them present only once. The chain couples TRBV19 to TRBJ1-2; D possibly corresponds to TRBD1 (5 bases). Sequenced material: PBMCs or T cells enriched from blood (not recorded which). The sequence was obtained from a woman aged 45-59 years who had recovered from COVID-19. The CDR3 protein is CASSPTANYGYTF. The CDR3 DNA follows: TGTGCCAGTAGCCCGACAGCTAACTATGGCTACACCTTC. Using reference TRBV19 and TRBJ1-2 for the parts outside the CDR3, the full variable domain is DGGITQSPKYLFRKEGQNVTLSCEQNLNHDAMYWYRQDPGQGLRLIYYSQIVNDFQKGDIAEGYSVSREKKESFPLTVTSAQKNPTAFYLCASSPTANYGYTFGSGTRLTVV.